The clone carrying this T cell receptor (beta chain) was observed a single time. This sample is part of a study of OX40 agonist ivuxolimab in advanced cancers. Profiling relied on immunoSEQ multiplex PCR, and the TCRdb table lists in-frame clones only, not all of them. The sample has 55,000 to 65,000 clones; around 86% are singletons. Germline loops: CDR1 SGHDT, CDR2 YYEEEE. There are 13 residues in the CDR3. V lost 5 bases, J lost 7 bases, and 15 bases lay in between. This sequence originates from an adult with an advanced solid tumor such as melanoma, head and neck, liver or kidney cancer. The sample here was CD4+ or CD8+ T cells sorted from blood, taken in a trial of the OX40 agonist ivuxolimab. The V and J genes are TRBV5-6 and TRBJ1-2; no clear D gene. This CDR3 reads CASSPEPVGGYTF. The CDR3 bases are TGTGCCAGCAGTCCAGAGCCTGTGGGTGGCTACACCTTC.